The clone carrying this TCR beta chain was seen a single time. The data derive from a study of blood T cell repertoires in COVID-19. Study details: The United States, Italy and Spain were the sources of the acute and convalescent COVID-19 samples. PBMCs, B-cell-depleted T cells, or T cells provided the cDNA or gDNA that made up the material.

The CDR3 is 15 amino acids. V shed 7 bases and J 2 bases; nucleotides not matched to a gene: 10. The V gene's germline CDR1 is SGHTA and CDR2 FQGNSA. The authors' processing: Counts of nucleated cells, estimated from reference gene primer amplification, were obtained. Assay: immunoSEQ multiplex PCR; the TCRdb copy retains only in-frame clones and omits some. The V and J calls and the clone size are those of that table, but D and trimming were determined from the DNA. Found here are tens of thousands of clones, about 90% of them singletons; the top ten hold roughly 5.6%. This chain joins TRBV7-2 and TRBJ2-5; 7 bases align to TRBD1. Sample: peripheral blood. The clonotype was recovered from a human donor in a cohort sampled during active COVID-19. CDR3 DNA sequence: TGTGCCAGCACCGACCAAGGACAGGTACAAGAGACCCAGTACTTC. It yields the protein CASTDQGQVQETQYF.